This entry features one T cell receptor (beta chain) sequence. Produced via immunoSEQ multiplex PCR; TCRdb's table is partial and in-frame only. The sample has 120,000 or so clones; 80% to 95% are singletons. Germline-derived CDR1 and CDR2 are MRHNA and SNTAGT. This CDR3 is built from 15 residues. Losses at the gene ends were 4 bases for V and 3 bases for J; bases not matched to a gene: 5. The data originate from a study of control samples from healthy donors and cancer patients. The clonotype comes from a man younger than 35 in good health. The chain links TRBV6-4 to TRBJ2-3, with 9 bases lining up with TRBD2. Sequenced input: blood. The CDR3 nucleotides read TGTGCCAGCAGTGTTAGCGGGGGTAATACAGATACGCAGTATTTT. This encodes CASSVSGGNTDTQYF.